This T cell receptor beta chain was sequenced during a study of T-cell reconstitution after alpha-beta-depleted transplantation in children. Study-level findings and limits: Alpha-beta T cells present about two months after transplant were reported to originate from several hundred expanded graft clones. For some patients, TCRbeta diversity was high at day 60 because of recipient T cells and thymic progenitors that survived. T-cell counts and diversity were attributed mostly to newly produced T cells one year after transplant.

During its preparation, the TCRbeta library received unique molecular identifiers. TCRdb reanalysed the PCR reads using MiXCR and keeps one entry per CDR3 protein. The profile shows about a million distinct CDR3 sequences, roughly 29% of them singletons. As concerns this clonotype: Its target is not known.

J was trimmed by 9 bases and V by 3 bases; bases with no gene match: 10. Germline CDR1 is SGHRS and CDR2 is YFSETQ. There are 16 residues in the CDR3. This chain links TRBV5-1 with TRBJ1-6, with 9 bases identical to TRBD1. The clonotype was recovered from a boy under two years old who had a stem cell transplant for SCID, so the T cells may come from the graft donor. The sequences come from PBMCs, mostly from graft donor cells, collected 360 days after TCRalphabeta/CD19-depleted stem cell transplant. In nucleotides, the CDR3 is TGCGCCAGCAGCTCCGTACCGGGACAGGGTCCTTCACCCCTCCACTTT. Translated, it gives CASSSVPGQGPSPLHF.